One T cell receptor beta chain is described in this entry. Its antigen is not identified. The entry originates in a study of tumor-infiltrating lymphocytes in primary liver carcinoma. For the study at large: Stage T1-T3 N0M0 tumors measured about 4.2 to 10 cm at most.

For blood RNA, unsorted whole blood served as the source, and germline DNA was extracted too. Before surgery, around 4 milliliters of EDTA blood were taken. Findings and caveats of the study: The 250 largest clones made up significantly more of tumor than blood repertoires (p = 0.039).

Starting from 500 ng of total RNA, TCR beta cDNA was produced with a primer in the constant region. Slightly modified ARM-PCR, run as three nested multiplex PCR rounds, produced the TCR beta libraries. Investigators reported that the first two PCR rounds, at roughly 10 cycles each, used TRBV1-TRBV30 forward primers with a C-beta reverse primer. TCRdb reprocessed the multiplex PCR reads via MiXCR and lists one record per CDR3 protein. The profile shows about 210,000 distinct CDR3 sequences, less than 70% of them singletons. CDR1 is SGHDT and CDR2 is YYEEEE in the germline V gene. There are 16 residues in the CDR3. With 2 bases removed from V and 10 bases from J, the gap between germline ends came to 24 bases.

Sequenced: peripheral blood. The chain links TRBV5-6 to TRBJ1-1, with no clear D. This receptor was taken from a woman in her sixties with primary liver carcinoma and hepatitis B virus infection. The CDR3 reads CASSFVSIPESRGAFF. The CDR3 DNA sequence: TGTGCCAGCAGCTTCGTGTCTATTCCCGAGTCTCGAGGAGCTTTCTTT.